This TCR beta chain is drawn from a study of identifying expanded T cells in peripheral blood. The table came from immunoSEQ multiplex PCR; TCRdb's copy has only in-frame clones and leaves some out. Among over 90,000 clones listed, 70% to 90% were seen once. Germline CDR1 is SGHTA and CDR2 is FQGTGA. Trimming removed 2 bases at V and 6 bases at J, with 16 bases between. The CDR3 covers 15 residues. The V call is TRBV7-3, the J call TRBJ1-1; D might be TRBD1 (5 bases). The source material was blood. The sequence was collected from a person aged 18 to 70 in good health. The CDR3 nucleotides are TGTGCCAGCAGCTTAGACAGCTCGACAAGCGCTGAAGCTTTCTTT. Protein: CASSLDSSTSAEAFF.